The 4 T cell receptor beta chains listed next were all sequenced from one sample in a study of CD8 T cells in Susac syndrome. RNA amounts of about 0.5 to 1 ug underwent reverse transcription with random hexamers. TCRdb re-derived calls from the immunoSEQ multiplex PCR reads in MiXCR, one entry per CDR3 protein. The repertoire holds more than 150,000 distinct CDR3 sequences, with 95% to 97% as singletons. Sample: CD4+ T cells from PBMCs. Source of these receptors: a human donor with Susac syndrome.

The J gene is TRBJ1-1, the V gene TRBV29-1, with unresolved D. The CDR3 runs 13 residues. The germline CDR1 and CDR2 sequences are SQVTM and ANQGSEA. V shed 4 bases and J shed 2 bases, with 11 bases lying between them. The DNA for the CDR3 is TGCAGCGTTGGCAAGGGTTCCAACACTGAAGCTTTCTTT. This gives the protein CSVGKGSNTEAFF.

The chain carries TRBV20-1 and TRBJ1-5, with TRBD1 matching 9 bases. CDR1 DFQATT and CDR2 SNEGSKA come from the germline V gene (reference sequence). The CDR3 is 14 residues long. J was trimmed by 8 bases and V by 6 bases; bases with no gene match: 11. Here the CDR3 DNA reads TGCAGTGCGAACACAGGGGGCTGGAATGAGCCCCAGCATTTT. It translates to CSANTGGWNEPQHF.

This clonotype was found once. A read error may account for a junction end that differs from germline. The chain is built from TRBV9 and TRBJ2-7, with TRBD2 as a possible D gene (6 bases). There are 16 residues in the CDR3. CDR1 is SGDLS and CDR2 is YYNGEE in the germline V gene. CDR3 nucleotide sequence: TGTGCCAGCAGAGTAGGTTTGGGGGGAACTTACTACGAGCAGTACTTC. It specifies CASRVGLGGTYYEQYF.

The chain recombines TRBV18 with TRBJ2-2; no firm D call. Germline CDR1 is KGHSH and CDR2 is LQKENI. Trimming stripped 3 bases from V and 2 bases from J, with 13 bases between. The CDR3 covers 16 residues. Here the CDR3 DNA reads TGTGCCAGCTCACCCCCTTTGGGCGGAAACACCGGGGAGCTGTTTTTT. It codes for CASSPPLGGNTGELFF.